The next 25 T cell receptor beta chains were all read from a single sample in a study of blood T cell repertoires in COVID-19. Assay: immunoSEQ multiplex PCR; the TCRdb copy retains only in-frame clones and omits some. The sample consists of about 350,000 clones, more than 70% of them appearing once. The sequencing sample was made of PBMCs or T cells enriched from blood (not recorded which). The receptors shown here come from a woman in her 30s who had been exposed to COVID-19.

The rearrangement uses TRBV3-1 (or the pseudogene TRBV3-2) and TRBJ2-3; 16 positions agree with TRBD2. The CDR3 extends over 22 amino acids. Trimming took 1 base from V and 6 from J; bases not matched to a gene: 19. The germline V gene encodes CDR1 LGHDT and CDR2 YNNKEL (reference sequence). In nucleotides, the CDR3 is TGTGCCAGCAGCCAAGCCCCATCGGGACTAGCGGGAGGGGATTATTTCGGGGATACGCAGTATTTT. Translated: CASSQAPSGLAGGDYFGDTQYF.

The rearrangement uses TRBV19 and TRBJ2-1; 9 nucleotides agree with TRBD1. The CDR3 spans 14 residues. Germline CDR1 reads LNHDA; CDR2 reads SQIVND (reference sequence). Germline trimming cut 4 bases from V and 7 bases from J; bases unmatched to any gene: 5. CDR3 in amino acids: CASSTQTGGNEQFF. The CDR3 DNA is TGTGCCAGTAGTACCCAGACAGGGGGAAATGAGCAGTTCTTC.

This clone appeared a single time. This rearrangement joins TRBV7-3 to TRBJ2-2; TRBD1 might be the D (7 bases). The CDR3 is 16 amino acids. CDR1 is SGHTA and CDR2 is FQGTGA in the germline V gene. V shed 5 bases and J shed 1 base, with 14 bases lying between them. CDR3 bases: TGTGCCAGCAGCCCCCAGGGGGGTCGGAACACCGGGGAGCTGTTTTTT. Encoded protein: CASSPQGGRNTGELFF. Variable domain in full (rest from reference TRBV7-3 and TRBJ2-2): GAGVSQTPSNKVTEKGKYVELRCDPISGHTALYWYRQSLGQGPEFLIYFQGTGAADDSGLPNDRFFAVRPEGSVSTLKIQRTERGDSAVYLCASSPQGGRNTGELFFGEGSRLTVL.

In this sample, this clone turned up once. The sample has other DNA sequences that encode this CDR3 too. The chain couples TRBV19 to TRBJ2-7; 7 nucleotides agree with TRBD1. Looked up from germline, CDR1 is LNHDA and CDR2 is SQIVND (reference sequence). Trimming at V came to 6 bases and at J to 5 bases, leaving 4 bases not matched to a gene. The CDR3 is 12 amino acids. This chain's CDR3 is CASSRQGHEQYF. The CDR3 DNA sequence: TGTGCCAGTAGCCGACAGGGCCACGAGCAGTACTTC.

The chain links TRBV29-1 to TRBJ2-3, with D possibly matching TRBD2 (6 bases). The ends were cut back, 3 bases at V and 6 bases at J, with 16 bases in the middle. The germline gives CDR1 SQVTM, CDR2 ANQGSEA. The CDR3 length is 14 residues. The CDR3 DNA is TGCAGCGTTGAGCGCCGGGACTCGTACGATACGCAGTATTTT. Its protein product is CSVERRDSYDTQYF.

The V gene is TRBV4-2, the J gene TRBJ2-3, with 9 nucleotides matching TRBD1. V lost 1 base, J lost 1 base, and 15 bases stayed unmatched. There are 20 residues in the CDR3. Germline CDR1 LGHNA, CDR2 YNFKEQ. CDR3 in amino acids: CASSQGHGQGKTYRTDTQYF. In DNA, the CDR3 is TGTGCCAGCAGCCAAGGCCACGGACAGGGGAAGACTTATCGCACAGATACGCAGTATTTT.

The rearrangement links TRBV5-6 to TRBJ1-4; unclear D gene. Germline V gene lookup returns CDR1 SGHDT and CDR2 YYEEEE. The CDR3 totals 15 residues. V lost 0 bases and J 4 bases, leaving 10 bases between the germline ends. CDR3 bases: TGTGCCAGCAGCTTGGTGGCAGGCATTAATGAAAAACTGTTTTTT. Translation gives CASSLVAGINEKLFF.

The J gene is TRBJ2-7, the V gene TRBV4-2; TRBD1 matches at 7 bases. The CDR3 consists of 14 residues. Germline trimming cut 0 bases from V and 7 bases from J; bases unmatched to any gene: 6. CDR1 is LGHNA and CDR2 is YNFKEQ in the germline V gene. The CDR3 bases are TGTGCCAGCAGCCAAGATGAGGGGGCGGGTGAGCAGTACTTC. Protein sequence: CASSQDEGAGEQYF.

This clone has a single count. The CDR3 DNA follows: TGCAGCACCCGGACAGGCGGAGGAGCTTTCTTT. Its translation is CSTRTGGGAFF. The chain employs TRBV29-1 and TRBJ1-1; TRBD1 aligns across 7 bases. The ends lost 8 bases at V and 10 bases at J; junction bases unmatched: 10. CDR3 length equals 11 residues. Germline V gene sequence: CDR1 SQVTM, CDR2 ANQGSEA.

This clone has only one observation. The rearrangement uses TRBV28 and TRBJ2-7; D possibly corresponds to TRBD1 (7 bases). The germline CDR1 and CDR2 sequences are MDHEN and SYDVKM. Trimming removed 6 bases from V and 3 bases from J, with 12 bases in between. There are 13 residues in the CDR3. DNA for the CDR3: TGTGCCAGCAGGCGGGGACAGAACTACGAGCAGTACTTC. It yields the protein CASRRGQNYEQYF.

This chain links TRBV5-4 with TRBJ2-1; 7 bases line up with TRBD2. Trimming cost V 0 bases and J 1 base; bases outside gene matches: 4. The CDR3 length is 16 residues. CDR1 is SGHNT and CDR2 is YYREEE in the germline V gene (reference sequence). The DNA of the CDR3 is TGTGCCAGCAGCTTGGGGGAGGGCCAATCCTACAATGAGCAGTTCTTC. This sequence encodes CASSLGEGQSYNEQFF.

The V and J genes are TRBV10-3 and TRBJ1-2, with D unresolved. The V end lost 0 bases, the J end lost 1 base, and 12 bases lay between the germline ends. The CDR3 consists of 16 residues. CDR1 is ENHRY, CDR2 SYGVKD, per germline. Here the CDR3 reads CAISESLVPNNYGYTF. CDR3 nucleotide sequence: TGTGCCATCAGTGAGTCGCTAGTGCCCAATAACTATGGCTACACCTTC.

CDR3 DNA: TGTGCCAGCAGCCAAACCAGGGGGCTGGTGGGAGAGCAGTACTTC. Protein product: CASSQTRGLVGEQYF. The rearrangement uses TRBV14 and TRBJ2-7, with TRBD1 identical over 8 bases. The CDR3 is made up of 15 amino acids. In germline, CDR1 is SGHDN, CDR2 FVKESK. Losses at the gene ends were 2 bases for V and 7 bases for J; bases not matched to a gene: 10.

This clone is a singleton in its sample. The chain carries TRBV7-9 and TRBJ1-2, with TRBD1 as a possible D gene (6 bases). Germline V gene data show CDR1 as SEHNR and CDR2 as FQNEAQ (reference sequence). The ends were cut back, 4 bases at V and 4 bases at J, with 10 bases in the middle. This CDR3 contains 13 residues. This chain's CDR3 is CASSSTGSYGYTF. As DNA, the CDR3 is TGTGCCAGCAGCTCTACAGGGAGCTATGGCTACACCTTC.

CDR3: CAISTSQAPYGYTF. CDR3 DNA sequence: TGTGCCATCAGTACCTCACAGGCTCCCTATGGCTACACCTTC. The V call is TRBV10-3, the J call TRBJ1-2; tentative D call: TRBD1 (5 bases). There are 14 residues in the CDR3. V was pared by 5 bases and J by 4 bases, with 14 bases between. Germline values: CDR1 ENHRY, CDR2 SYGVKD.

The chain joins TRBV9 to TRBJ2-7, with 8 nucleotides matching TRBD1. The CDR3 extends over 17 amino acids. Germline V gene data show CDR1 as SGDLS and CDR2 as YYNGEE. Trimming cost V 3 bases and J 5 bases; bases outside gene matches: 16. CDR3 DNA sequence: TGTGCCAGCAGCGAGGAACCGGGACAGGATCATACCAACGAGCAGTACTTC. It yields the protein CASSEEPGQDHTNEQYF.

This clone turned up a few times. This chain connects TRBV6-5 to TRBJ1-1, with 7 bases aligning to TRBD1. The CDR3 is 14 amino acids. Germline lookup yields CDR1 MNHEY and CDR2 SVGAGI. After removal of 5 bases from V and 6 bases from J, the junction contained 9 bases not matched to a gene. CDR3 sequence reads: CASSRLQGVPEAFF. The CDR3 DNA follows: TGTGCCAGCAGTCGACTCCAGGGGGTTCCTGAAGCTTTCTTT.

Comments on this clone: Other DNA sequences from this sample encode an identical CDR3 as well. CDR3 bases: TGTGCCAGCAGCCCAACGGGGAACACTGAAGCTTTCTTT. Its protein is CASSPTGNTEAFF. This sequence joins TRBV7-3 and TRBJ1-1; no firm D call. Germline V gene sequence: CDR1 SGHTA, CDR2 FQGTGA. Trimming left V 5 bases short and J 1 base short, with 8 bases between. This CDR3 spans 13 amino acids.

This rearrangement joins TRBV7-2 to TRBJ2-7; D may be TRBD1 (7 bases). The V gene's germline CDR1 is SGHTA and CDR2 FQGNSA. The CDR3 runs 16 residues. V dropped 2 bases and J dropped 9 bases, with 23 bases sitting between them. DNA of the CDR3: TGTGCCAGCAGCTTAATAGGGACAGCGGGTTACGGGGGGCAGTACTTC. Translation: CASSLIGTAGYGGQYF.

CDR3 sequence: CATRDRVIDEQYF. The CDR3 bases are TGTGCCACCAGGGACAGGGTCATCGACGAGCAGTACTTC. The chain is built from TRBV28 and TRBJ2-7, with 9 bases matching TRBD1. CDR1 is MDHEN and CDR2 is SYDVKM in the germline V gene. J was trimmed by 5 bases and V by 10 bases; bases with no gene match: 9. CDR3 length equals 13 residues.

This clone showed up just once. The chain is built from TRBV28 and TRBJ1-1; D may be TRBD1 (6 bases). The CDR3 is 13 residues long. CDR1 and CDR2 from the germline V gene are MDHEN and SYDVKM. V lost 11 bases to trimming and J lost 5 bases, with 18 bases between them. CDR3 loop: CALGGGEWTEAFF. CDR3 sequence (DNA): TGTGCCCTGGGCGGGGGCGAGTGGACTGAAGCTTTCTTT.

The chain employs TRBV19 and TRBJ1-5; 7 bases align to TRBD1. CDR3 length equals 16 residues. After removal of 3 bases from V and 4 bases from J, the junction contained 9 bases not matched to a gene. The germline CDR1 and CDR2 sequences are LNHDA and SQIVND (reference sequence). The CDR3 reads CASSIAGDRYNQPQHF. CDR3 nucleotides: TGTGCCAGTAGTATTGCTGGGGACAGATATAATCAGCCCCAGCATTTT.

CDR3 loop: CASSIAAGASFTGELFF. The CDR3, as DNA: TGTGCCAGTAGTATAGCGGCAGGGGCGAGTTTCACCGGGGAGCTGTTTTTT. The rearrangement links TRBV19 to TRBJ2-2, with D maybe TRBD1 (6 bases). V lost 1 base and J 4 bases, leaving 16 bases between the germline ends. Germline loops: CDR1 LNHDA, CDR2 SQIVND (reference sequence). The length of the CDR3 is 17 residues.

This chain joins TRBV7-9 and TRBJ1-4; no firm D call. The CDR3 contains 13 residues. V was pared by 1 base and J by 7 bases, with 7 bases between. Germline loops: CDR1 SEHNR, CDR2 FQNEAQ (reference sequence). This CDR3 is CASSLVLSEKLFF. Here the CDR3 DNA reads TGTGCCAGCAGCTTAGTTTTGAGTGAAAAACTGTTTTTT. Variable domain in full (rest from reference TRBV7-9 and TRBJ1-4): DTGVSQNPRHKITKRGQNVTFRCDPISEHNRLYWYRQTLGQGPEFLTYFQNEAQLEKSRLLSDRFSAERPKGSFSTLEIQRTEQGDSAMYLCASSLVLSEKLFFGSGTQLSVL.

This rearrangement joins TRBV11-2 to TRBJ1-1; D is uncertain. The CDR3 runs 14 residues. The germline V gene has CDR1 SGHAT and CDR2 FQNNGV. Trimming shortened V by 3 bases and J by 6 bases, and 14 bases separated the two germline ends. In DNA form, the CDR3 reads TGTGCCAGCAGCTTGAGCGGGATTATCCCTGAAGCTTTCTTT. This translates into CASSLSGIIPEAFF.